This T cell receptor beta chain came from a study of T-cell reconstitution after alpha-beta-depleted transplantation in children. The CDR3 totals 15 residues. With 5 bases clipped from V and 1 base from J, the junction kept 5 bases outside the gene matches. In germline, CDR1 is SGHTA, CDR2 FQGNSA. Unique molecular identifiers were built into the TCRbeta library. TCRdb re-called the PCR reads with MiXCR, one entry per CDR3 protein. The sample includes some 240,000 distinct CDR3 sequences, around 12% of them seen just once. The sample holds many counts of this clonotype. The chain has TRBV7-2 and TRBJ2-5; TRBD1 matches at 9 bases. Sequenced here: PBMCs from the stem cell graft donor, sampled from the stem cell graft. The TCR originated in a human donor who donated a stem cell graft to a child with acute lymphoblastic leukemia. The chain's CDR3 is CASSTRTGVQETQYF. CDR3 in DNA: TGTGCCAGCAGCACTAGGACAGGGGTCCAAGAGACCCAGTACTTC.